This entry is about one T cell receptor beta chain. Its cognate antigen is unknown. J was trimmed by 4 bases and V by 5 bases; bases with no gene match: 9. The CDR3 covers 15 residues. This sample stems from a study of T cells in Graves' hyperthyroidism and ophthalmopathy. Study-wide results and limits: Blood held most thyroid clonotypes expanded above 0.001 frequency. It was a median roughly 6.5 months before onset that the model predicted ophthalmopathy.

RNA transcripts gave rise to amplified TCR beta CDR3 regions. The study used the HTBI primer set for a first-round RT-PCR of the TCR CDR3. One entry per CDR3 protein results from TCRdb running MiXCR on the multiplex PCR reads. The sample gives around 300,000 distinct CDR3 sequences, 20% to 30% of which show up once; around 30% is in the top ten. Each 10 ml fresh peripheral blood draw supplied the PBMCs. The chain joins TRBV12-3 or TRBV12-4 to TRBJ1-2; TRBD1 aligns across 8 bases. The sequence derives from a middle-aged man with Graves' hyperthyroidism that later progressed to Graves' ophthalmopathy. The sequenced sample was blood. The DNA for the CDR3 is TGTGCCAGCAGTCTCTCCTGGGGGACAGGCTATGGCTACACCTTC. Translating gives CASSLSWGTGYGYTF.